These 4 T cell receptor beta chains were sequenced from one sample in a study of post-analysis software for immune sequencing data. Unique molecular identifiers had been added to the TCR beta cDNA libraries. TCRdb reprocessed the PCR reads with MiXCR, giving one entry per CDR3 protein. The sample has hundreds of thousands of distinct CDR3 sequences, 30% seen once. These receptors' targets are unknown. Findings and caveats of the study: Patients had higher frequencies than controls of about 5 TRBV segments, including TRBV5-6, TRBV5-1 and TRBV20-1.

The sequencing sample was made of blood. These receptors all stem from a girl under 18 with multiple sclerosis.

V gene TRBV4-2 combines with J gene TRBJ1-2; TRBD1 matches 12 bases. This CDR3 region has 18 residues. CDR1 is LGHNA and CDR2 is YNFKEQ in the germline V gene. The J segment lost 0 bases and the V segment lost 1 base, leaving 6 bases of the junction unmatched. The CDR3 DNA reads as TGTGCCAGCAGCCAAGTATCGGGACAGGGGGCAGCTAACTATGGCTACACCTTC. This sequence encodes CASSQVSGQGAANYGYTF.

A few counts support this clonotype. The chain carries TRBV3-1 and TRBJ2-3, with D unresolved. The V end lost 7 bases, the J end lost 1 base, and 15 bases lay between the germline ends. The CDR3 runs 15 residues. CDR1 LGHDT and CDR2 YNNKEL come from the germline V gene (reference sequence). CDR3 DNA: TGTGCCAGCACCCCTGCCCGAGGACGCACAGATACGCAGTATTTT. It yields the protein CASTPARGRTDTQYF.

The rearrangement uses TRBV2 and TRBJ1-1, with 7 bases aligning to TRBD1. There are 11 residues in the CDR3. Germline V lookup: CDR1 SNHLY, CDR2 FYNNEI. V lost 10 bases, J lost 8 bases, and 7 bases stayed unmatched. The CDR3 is CATGQEWEAFF. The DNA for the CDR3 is TGTGCCACAGGACAGGAGTGGGAAGCTTTCTTT.

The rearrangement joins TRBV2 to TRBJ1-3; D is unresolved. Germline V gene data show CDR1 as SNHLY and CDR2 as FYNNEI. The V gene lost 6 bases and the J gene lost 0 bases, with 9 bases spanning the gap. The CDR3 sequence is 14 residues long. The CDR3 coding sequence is TGTGCCAGCAGGTCCGGATACTCTGGAAACACCATATATTTT. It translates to CASRSGYSGNTIYF.